Listed here is a single T cell receptor beta chain. These data originate in a study of blood T cell repertoires in COVID-19. Across the whole study: Sites in the United States, Italy and Spain provided acute and convalescent COVID-19 samples. The cDNA or gDNA used as material had been derived from T cells, B-cell-depleted T cells, or PBMCs.

Per the study methods: Researchers report that nucleated cell counts were estimated from reference gene primer amplification. The assay was immunoSEQ multiplex PCR, and TCRdb's table has in-frame clones only and misses some. V and J calls and clone size are given by that table; D and trimming were obtained from the DNA. This table holds about 330,000 clones, roughly 90% found once. V gave up 0 bases and J gave up 3 bases, with 9 bases separating them. There are 15 residues in the CDR3. Per the germline V gene, CDR1 is LNHNV and CDR2 is YYDKDF (reference sequence). The J gene is TRBJ2-1, the V gene TRBV15, with a possible D match to TRBD2 (6 bases). The sample taken for sequencing was peripheral blood. The TCR was taken from a woman in her fifties or sixties with active or convalescent COVID-19. Here the CDR3 reads CATSRDPDYYNEQFF. CDR3 coding DNA: TGTGCCACCAGCAGAGATCCGGACTACTACAATGAGCAGTTCTTC. Looking up the rest from reference TRBV15 and TRBJ2-1 gives the full variable domain: DAMVIQNPRYQVTQFGKPVTLSCSQTLNHNVMYWYQQKSSQAPKLLFHYYDKDFNNEADTPDNFQSRRPNTSFCFLDIRSPGLGDTAMYLCATSRDPDYYNEQFFGPGTRLTVL.